Below, 15 T cell receptor beta chains from the same sample are listed, as sequenced in a study of OX40 agonist ivuxolimab in advanced cancers. The table came from immunoSEQ multiplex PCR; TCRdb's copy has only in-frame clones and leaves some out. Counted here are approximately 38,000 clones, about 82% occurring once; the ten biggest clones make up about 20%. The starting material was CD4+ or CD8+ T cells sorted from blood, obtained in a trial of the OX40 agonist ivuxolimab. All receptors derive from an adult with an advanced solid tumor such as melanoma, head and neck, liver or kidney cancer.

The CDR3 DNA reads as TGTGCCAGCAGTTACGCCAGATTAGAAGCTTTCTTT. Translated: CASSYARLEAFF. The rearrangement links TRBV6-5 to TRBJ1-1, with D unresolved. The V gene lost 2 bases and the J gene lost 8 bases, with 9 bases spanning the gap. Germline assignment: CDR1 MNHEY and CDR2 SVGAGI. This CDR3 has 12 residues.

The rearrangement links TRBV9 to TRBJ1-1; weak D call: TRBD1 (6 bases). With 2 bases removed from V and 6 bases from J, the gap between germline ends came to 14 bases. Germline V gene lookup returns CDR1 SGDLS and CDR2 YYNGEE. CDR3 size: 14 residues. The CDR3 coding sequence is TGTGCCAGCAGCGTTAAGGACAGCGACGCTGAAGCTTTCTTT. Its protein is CASSVKDSDAEAFF.

The CDR3 coding sequence is TGTGCCAGCAGTGAAGCCGGATGGACAGGGGACGACGAGCAGTACTTC. Protein sequence: CASSEAGWTGDDEQYF. V gene TRBV6-1 combines with J gene TRBJ2-7, with 9 bases fitting TRBD1. J gave up 5 bases and V 0 bases, and 8 bases lay outside the gene matches. CDR1 is MNHNS and CDR2 is SASEGT in the germline V gene. The CDR3 extends over 16 amino acids.

This chain joins TRBV5-1 and TRBJ2-5, with no clear D. This CDR3 is 14 amino acids long. Germline V gene sequence: CDR1 SGHRS, CDR2 YFSETQ. The V end lost 0 bases, the J end lost 1 base, and 7 bases lay between the germline ends. CDR3 residues: CASSLDPGQETQYF. CDR3 bases: TGCGCCAGCAGCTTGGATCCGGGCCAAGAGACCCAGTACTTC.

The V and J genes are TRBV6-4 and TRBJ2-3; 9 bases are a match to TRBD2. The junction had 1 base not matched to a gene; V was cut back by 0 bases and J by 3 bases. Germline CDR1 reads MRHNA; CDR2 reads SNTAGT. The CDR3 extends over 15 amino acids. This chain's CDR3 is CASSDSSGGTDTQYF. CDR3 nucleotide sequence: TGTGCCAGCAGTGACTCTAGCGGGGGAACAGATACGCAGTATTTT.

The rearrangement joins TRBV6-6 to TRBJ1-5; perhaps TRBD1 as D (5 bases). CDR1 MNHNY and CDR2 SVGAGI come from the germline V gene (reference sequence). CDR3 length: 15 residues. Trimming stripped 5 bases from V and 2 bases from J, with 13 bases between. CDR3 sequence reads: CASSRNGGGNQPQHF. CDR3 DNA: TGTGCCAGCAGTAGAAACGGGGGAGGCAATCAGCCCCAGCATTTT.

The chain combines TRBV6-1 with TRBJ2-3, with D tentatively TRBD1 (6 bases). CDR3 length: 13 residues. The germline V gene encodes CDR1 MNHNS and CDR2 SASEGT. V shed 7 bases and J shed 2 bases, with 10 bases lying between them. CDR3 DNA sequence: TGTGCCAGCAAACGGGACAACACAGATACGCAGTATTTT. It specifies CASKRDNTDTQYF.

V usage is TRBV5-6 and J usage is TRBJ2-7; weak D call: TRBD1 (6 bases). The CDR3 sequence is 15 residues long. Germline-derived CDR1 and CDR2 are SGHDT and YYEEEE. Trimming removed 4 bases from V and 4 bases from J, with 18 bases in between. The CDR3 sequence: CASSPSTGFPYEQYF. The CDR3 DNA reads TGTGCCAGCAGCCCTTCCACAGGGTTCCCTTACGAGCAGTACTTC.

The chain has TRBV7-6 and TRBJ2-3, with D maybe TRBD2 (5 bases). V gave up 0 bases and J gave up 6 bases, with 7 bases separating them. This CDR3 is 13 amino acids long. CDR1 SGHVS and CDR2 FNYEAQ come from the germline V gene. The CDR3 sequence is CASSLAAADTQYF. The CDR3 coding sequence is TGTGCCAGCAGCTTAGCAGCGGCGGATACGCAGTATTTT.

This clone was counted once. This chain connects TRBV11-2 to TRBJ2-5, with TRBD2 matching over 9 bases. The DNA matches TRBJ2-7 better at its end, which makes the J call doubtful. Per the germline V gene, CDR1 is SGHAT and CDR2 is FQNNGV. This CDR3 contains 16 residues. The CDR3 nucleotides are TGTGCCAGCAGCTCGTACGGGCGGGAGGGCCAGTACGAGCAGTACTTC. Protein product: CASSSYGREGQYEQYF.

CDR3 in amino acids: CASSDGILYEQYF. In nucleotides, the CDR3 is TGTGCCAGCTCCGACGGGATTCTCTACGAGCAGTACTTC. This rearrangement joins TRBV19 to TRBJ2-7; possible D gene TRBD2, 5 bases. Per germline, CDR1 LNHDA and CDR2 SQIVND (reference sequence). There are 13 residues in the CDR3. The germline V and J ends were trimmed by 9 bases and 3 bases, with 15 bases remaining between them.

This clone was detected only a few times. The chain joins TRBV11-1 to TRBJ2-7; perhaps TRBD2 as D (6 bases). The CDR3 runs to 17 residues. Per the germline V gene, CDR1 is SGHAT and CDR2 is FQDESV (reference sequence). Deletions cut 1 base from V and 0 bases from J, with 16 bases between. The CDR3 DNA sequence: TGTGCCAGCAGCTTAGGTTCGACGCAGGGACTCTCCTACGAGCAGTACTTC. It translates to CASSLGSTQGLSYEQYF.

This chain links TRBV25-1 with TRBJ1-5; D gene uncertain. Deletions cut 4 bases from V and 7 bases from J, with 8 bases between. Germline CDR1 is MGHDK and CDR2 is SYGVNS. This CDR3 has 12 amino acids. This CDR3 is CASSAPGQPQHF. CDR3 DNA sequence: TGTGCCAGCAGTGCCCCTGGGCAGCCCCAGCATTTT.

The chain carries TRBV5-4 and TRBJ1-4; 7 bases fit TRBD1. The V gene end was trimmed by 4 bases and the J gene end by 13 bases; junction bases not matched to a gene: 7. CDR3 length equals 12 residues. The germline V gene has CDR1 SGHNT and CDR2 YYREEE (reference sequence). The CDR3 loop is CASSPDRVALFF. CDR3 nucleotide sequence: TGTGCCAGCAGCCCTGACAGGGTGGCACTGTTTTTT.

This clone was detected once. The gene calls are TRBV6-1 and TRBJ1-2; 9 nucleotides agree with TRBD1. The CDR3 totals 15 residues. The V gene's germline CDR1 is MNHNS and CDR2 SASEGT. With V trimmed by 5 bases and J by 2 bases, 6 bases remained unmatched. CDR3 loop: CASSSGQGLNYGYTF. The CDR3 DNA reads TGTGCCAGCAGTTCCGGACAGGGGTTGAACTATGGCTACACCTTC.